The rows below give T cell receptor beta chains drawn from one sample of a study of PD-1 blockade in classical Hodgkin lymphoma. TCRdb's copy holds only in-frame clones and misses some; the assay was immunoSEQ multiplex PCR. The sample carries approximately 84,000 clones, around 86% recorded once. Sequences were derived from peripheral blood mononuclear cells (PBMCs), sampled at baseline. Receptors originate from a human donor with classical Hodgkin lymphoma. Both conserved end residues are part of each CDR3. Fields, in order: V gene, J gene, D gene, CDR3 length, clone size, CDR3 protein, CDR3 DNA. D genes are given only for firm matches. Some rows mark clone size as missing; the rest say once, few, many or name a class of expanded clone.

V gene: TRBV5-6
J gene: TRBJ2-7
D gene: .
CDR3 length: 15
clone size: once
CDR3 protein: CASSPDPGNSYEQYF
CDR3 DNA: TGTGCCAGCAGCCCTGATCCCGGGAACTCCTACGAGCAGTACTTC

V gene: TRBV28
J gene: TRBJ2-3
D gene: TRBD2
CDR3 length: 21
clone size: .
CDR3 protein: CASSLWIYAASGRRTTDTQYF
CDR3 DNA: TGTGCCAGCAGTTTGTGGATATATGCGGCTAGCGGGAGACGAACCACAGATACGCAGTATTTT

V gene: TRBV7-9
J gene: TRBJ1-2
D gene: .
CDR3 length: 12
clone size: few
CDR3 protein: CASSQRNYGYTF
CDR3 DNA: TGTGCCAGCAGCCAGAGGAACTATGGCTACACCTTC

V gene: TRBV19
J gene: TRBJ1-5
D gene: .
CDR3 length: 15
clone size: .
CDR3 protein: CASKDWDPSDQPQHF
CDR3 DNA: TGTGCCAGCAAGGATTGGGACCCCTCGGATCAGCCCCAGCATTTT

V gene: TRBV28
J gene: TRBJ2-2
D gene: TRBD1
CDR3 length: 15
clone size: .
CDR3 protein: CASSSGQGNTGELFF
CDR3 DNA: TGTGCCAGCAGTTCTGGACAGGGGAACACCGGGGAGCTGTTTTTT

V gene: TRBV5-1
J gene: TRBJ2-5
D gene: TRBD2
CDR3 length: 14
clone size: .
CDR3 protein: CASRPGLAGETQYF
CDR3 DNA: TGCGCCAGCAGGCCGGGACTAGCGGGAGAGACCCAGTACTTC

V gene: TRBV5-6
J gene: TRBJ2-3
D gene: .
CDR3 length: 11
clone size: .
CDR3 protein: CASSSTDTQYF
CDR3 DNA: TGTGCCAGCAGCTCCACAGATACGCAGTATTTT

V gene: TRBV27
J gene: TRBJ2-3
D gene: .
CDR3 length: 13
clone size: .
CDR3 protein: CASSLMREDTQYF
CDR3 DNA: TGTGCCAGCAGTTTAATGAGAGAAGATACGCAGTATTTT

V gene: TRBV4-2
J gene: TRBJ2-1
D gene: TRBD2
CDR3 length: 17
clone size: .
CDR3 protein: CASSESGRLSSYNEQFF
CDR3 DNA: TGTGCCAGCAGCGAAAGCGGGAGGCTAAGCTCCTACAATGAGCAGTTCTTC

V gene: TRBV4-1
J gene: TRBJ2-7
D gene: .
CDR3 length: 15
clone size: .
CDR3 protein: CASSQERFRAYEQYF
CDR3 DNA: TGCGCCAGCAGCCAAGAACGTTTTCGAGCCTACGAGCAGTACTTC

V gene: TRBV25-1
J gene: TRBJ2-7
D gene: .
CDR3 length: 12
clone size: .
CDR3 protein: CASTTAYYEQYF
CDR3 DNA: TGTGCCAGCACCACAGCATACTACGAGCAGTACTTC

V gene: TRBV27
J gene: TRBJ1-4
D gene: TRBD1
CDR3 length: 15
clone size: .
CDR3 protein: CASSPRDRGIEKLFF
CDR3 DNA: TGTGCCAGCAGTCCCCGGGACAGGGGAATTGAAAAACTGTTTTTT

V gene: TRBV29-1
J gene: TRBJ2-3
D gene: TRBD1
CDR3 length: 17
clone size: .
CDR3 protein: CSVEGFSGQGDTDTQYF
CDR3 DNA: TGCAGCGTTGAAGGGTTTTCGGGACAGGGGGACACAGATACGCAGTATTTT

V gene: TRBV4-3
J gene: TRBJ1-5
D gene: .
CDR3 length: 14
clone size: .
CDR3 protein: CASSQEAGNQPQHF
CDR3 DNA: TGCGCCAGCAGCCAAGAGGCAGGGAACCAGCCCCAGCATTTT

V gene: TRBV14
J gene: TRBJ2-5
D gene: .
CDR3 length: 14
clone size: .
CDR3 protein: CASSLGTAQETQYF
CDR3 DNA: TGTGCCAGCAGCCTAGGGACGGCCCAAGAGACCCAGTACTTC

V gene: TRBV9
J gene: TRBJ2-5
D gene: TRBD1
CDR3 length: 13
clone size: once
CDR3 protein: CASSDGTVETQYF
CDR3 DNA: TGTGCCAGCAGCGACGGGACAGTTGAGACCCAGTACTTC

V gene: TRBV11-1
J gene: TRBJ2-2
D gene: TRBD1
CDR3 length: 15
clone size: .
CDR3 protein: CASTTGTGTTGELFF
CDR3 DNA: TGTGCCAGCACAACCGGGACAGGGACCACCGGGGAGCTGTTTTTT

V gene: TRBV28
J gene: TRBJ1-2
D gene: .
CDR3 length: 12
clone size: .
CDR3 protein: CASREQPFGYTF
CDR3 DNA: TGTGCCAGCAGAGAACAGCCGTTTGGCTACACCTTC

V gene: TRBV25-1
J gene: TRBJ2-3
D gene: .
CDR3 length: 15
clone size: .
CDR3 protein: CASSSGQGGWNTQYF
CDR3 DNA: TGTGCCAGCAGTTCCGGACAGGGAGGGTGGAATACGCAGTATTTT

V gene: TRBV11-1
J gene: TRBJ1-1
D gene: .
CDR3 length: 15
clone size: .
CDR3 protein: CASTPEAGLNTEAFF
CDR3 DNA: TGTGCCAGCACCCCGGAGGCGGGTTTGAACACTGAAGCTTTCTTT

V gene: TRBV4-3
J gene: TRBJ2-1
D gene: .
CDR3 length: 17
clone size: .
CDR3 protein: CASSQDLVRGVDNEQFF
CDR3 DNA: TGCGCCAGCAGCCAAGATCTCGTGCGCGGGGTCGACAATGAGCAGTTCTTC

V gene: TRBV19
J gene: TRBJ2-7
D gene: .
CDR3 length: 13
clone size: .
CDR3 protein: CASSAGVVYEQYF
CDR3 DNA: TGTGCCAGTAGTGCAGGGGTCGTATACGAGCAGTACTTC

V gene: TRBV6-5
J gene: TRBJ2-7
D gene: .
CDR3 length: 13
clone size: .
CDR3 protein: CASSGGGMREQYF
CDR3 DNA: TGTGCCAGCAGTGGAGGGGGCATGAGGGAGCAGTACTTC

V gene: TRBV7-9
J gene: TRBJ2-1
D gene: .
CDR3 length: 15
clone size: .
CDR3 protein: CASSPSGGRYNEQFF
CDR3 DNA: TGTGCCAGCAGCCCCTCCGGAGGGAGATACAATGAGCAGTTCTTC

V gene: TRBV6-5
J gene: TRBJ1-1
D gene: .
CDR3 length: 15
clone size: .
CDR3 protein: CATIEMRGANTEAFF
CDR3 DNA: TGTGCCACTATAGAAATGCGGGGGGCGAACACTGAAGCTTTCTTT

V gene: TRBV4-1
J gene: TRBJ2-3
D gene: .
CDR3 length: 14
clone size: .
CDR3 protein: CASSQPQGTDTQYF
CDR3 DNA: TGCGCCAGCAGCCAACCACAGGGAACAGATACGCAGTATTTT

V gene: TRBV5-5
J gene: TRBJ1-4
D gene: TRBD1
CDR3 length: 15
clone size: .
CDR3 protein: CASSYPDRPNEKLFF
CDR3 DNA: TGTGCCAGCAGCTACCCGGACAGGCCTAATGAAAAACTGTTTTTT

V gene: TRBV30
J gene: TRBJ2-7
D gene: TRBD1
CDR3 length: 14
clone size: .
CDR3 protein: CAWSGQGIGYEQYF
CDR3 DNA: TGTGCCTGGAGCGGACAGGGGATCGGATACGAGCAGTACTTC

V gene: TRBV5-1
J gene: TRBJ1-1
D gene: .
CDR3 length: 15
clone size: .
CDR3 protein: CASSLEQVTLTEAFF
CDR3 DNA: TGCGCCAGCAGCTTGGAGCAGGTGACTTTAACTGAAGCTTTCTTT

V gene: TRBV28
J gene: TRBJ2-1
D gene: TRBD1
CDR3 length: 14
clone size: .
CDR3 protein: CASSPTQGAVEQFF
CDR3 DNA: TGTGCCAGCAGCCCCACCCAGGGGGCGGTTGAGCAGTTCTTC

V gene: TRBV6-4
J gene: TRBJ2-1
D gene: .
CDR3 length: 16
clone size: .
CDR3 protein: CASSADFPPSYNEQFF
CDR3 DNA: TGTGCCAGCAGTGCGGACTTTCCCCCTTCCTACAATGAGCAGTTCTTC

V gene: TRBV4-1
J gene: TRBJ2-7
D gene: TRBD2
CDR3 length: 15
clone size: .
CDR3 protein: CASSPTGGTYYEQYF
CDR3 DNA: TGCGCCAGCAGCCCCACGGGGGGGACGTACTACGAGCAGTACTTC

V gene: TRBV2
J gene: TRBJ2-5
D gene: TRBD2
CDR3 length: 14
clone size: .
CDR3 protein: CASSSGLAGETQYF
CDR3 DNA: TGTGCCAGCAGTTCGGGTCTAGCGGGGGAGACCCAGTACTTC

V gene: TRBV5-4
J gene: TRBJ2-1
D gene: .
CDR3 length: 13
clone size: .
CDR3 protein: CASTLLTTREQFF
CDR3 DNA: TGTGCCAGCACCCTACTTACCACCAGGGAGCAGTTCTTC

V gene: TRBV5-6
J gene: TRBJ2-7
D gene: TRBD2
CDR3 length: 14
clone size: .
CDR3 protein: CASSTGLGSYEQYF
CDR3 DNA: TGTGCCAGCAGCACAGGACTAGGCTCATACGAGCAGTACTTC

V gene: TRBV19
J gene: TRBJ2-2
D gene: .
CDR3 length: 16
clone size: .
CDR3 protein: CASSPTGTPVTGELFF
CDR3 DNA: TGTGCCAGTAGTCCGACCGGGACACCTGTAACCGGGGAGCTGTTTTTT

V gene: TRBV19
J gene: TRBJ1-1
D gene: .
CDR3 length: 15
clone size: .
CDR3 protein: CASSRGRDVNTEAFF
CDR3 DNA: TGTGCCAGTAGTAGGGGCCGGGACGTGAACACTGAAGCTTTCTTT